This T cell receptor (beta chain) was found in a study of T cell responses to AZD1222 COVID-19 vaccine. Study-wide results and limits: Just five or six AZD1222 recipients were seropositive at baseline.

About this clone itself: As yet, its antigen is unknown.

The V gene's germline CDR1 is MNHEY and CDR2 SVGEGT. The V end lost 2 bases, the J end lost 3 bases, and 18 bases lay between the germline ends. This CDR3 is 17 amino acids long. Profiling relied on immunoSEQ multiplex PCR, and the TCRdb table lists in-frame clones only, not all of them. The data contain over 100,000 clones, about 94% of them seen just once; the ten biggest clones take up around 6.6%. The chain recombines TRBV6-2 or TRBV6-3 with TRBJ2-3; no firm D call. The starting material was peripheral blood, obtained on day 0 of AZD1222 vaccination. This clonotype was obtained from an adult in good health. The CDR3 DNA is TGTGCCAGCAGTTACCTGCCGGACGGCGTCTCTACAGATACGCAGTATTTT. It codes for CASSYLPDGVSTDTQYF.